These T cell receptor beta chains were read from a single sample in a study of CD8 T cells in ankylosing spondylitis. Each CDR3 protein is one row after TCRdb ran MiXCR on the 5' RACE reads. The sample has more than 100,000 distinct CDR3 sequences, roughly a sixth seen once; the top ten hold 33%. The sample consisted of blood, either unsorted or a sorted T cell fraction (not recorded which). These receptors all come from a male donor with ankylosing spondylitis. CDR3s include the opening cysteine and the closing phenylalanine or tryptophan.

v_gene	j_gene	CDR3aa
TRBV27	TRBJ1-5	CASKQGLEPQHF
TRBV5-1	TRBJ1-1	CASSPWGADTEAFF
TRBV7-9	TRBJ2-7	CASSLAAGGSYEQYF
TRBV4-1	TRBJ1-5	CASSQDPLSKPQHF
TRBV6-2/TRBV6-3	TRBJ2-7	CASSYTSYEQYF
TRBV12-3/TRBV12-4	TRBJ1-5	CASSHRGAPDQPQHF
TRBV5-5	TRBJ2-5	CASSQMRSEETQYF
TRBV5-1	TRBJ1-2	CASSLERVGYTF
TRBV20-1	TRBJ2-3	CSARDPLTSDSTDTQYF
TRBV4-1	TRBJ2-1	CASSQVSGTGAYNEQFF
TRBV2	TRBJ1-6	CASTGAYNSPLHF
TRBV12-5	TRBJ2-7	CASGFIDDEQYF
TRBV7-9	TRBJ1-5	CASSQNVQPQHF
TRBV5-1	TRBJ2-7	CASRDVGGDYEQYF
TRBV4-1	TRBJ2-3	CASSQDLTVKADTQYF
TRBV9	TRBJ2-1	CASSEASSSYNEQFF
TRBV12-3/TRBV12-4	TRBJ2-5	CASSLGASGFRETQYF
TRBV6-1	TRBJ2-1	CASSLRAPSSYNEQFF
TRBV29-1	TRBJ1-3	CSVDEDGNTIYF
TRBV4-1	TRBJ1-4	CASSQETNEKLFF
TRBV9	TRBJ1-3	CASSGSENTIYF
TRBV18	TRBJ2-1	CASSPGASGNFNEQFF
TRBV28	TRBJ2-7	CASSSQRRGYEQYF
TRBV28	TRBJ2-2	CASSSNLSGANTGELFF
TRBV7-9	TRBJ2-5	CASSLAVVRNSETQYF
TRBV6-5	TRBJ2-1	CASSLGTGEEHEQFF
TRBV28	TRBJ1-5	CASSKLLASNQPQHF
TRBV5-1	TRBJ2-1	CASSLGAIEQFF
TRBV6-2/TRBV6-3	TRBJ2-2	CASSYSFQQRELFF
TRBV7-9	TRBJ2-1	CASSSDGPLRGEQFF
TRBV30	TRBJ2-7	CAWRSGHGIYEQYF
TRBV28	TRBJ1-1	CASSRGQGPGEAFF
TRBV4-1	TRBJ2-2	CASSQALREGLSGELFF
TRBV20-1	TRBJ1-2	CSAHLPATPANYGYTF
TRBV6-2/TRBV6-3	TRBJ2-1	CASSYHPGLADNEQFF
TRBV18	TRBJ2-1	CASSPSPWEPEQFF
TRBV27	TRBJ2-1	CASSLGHYYNEQFF
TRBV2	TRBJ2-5	CASTTLGGEETQYF
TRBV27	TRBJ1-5	CASSPSPGPGGNQPQHF
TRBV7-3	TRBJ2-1	CASSITALAEISYNEQFF
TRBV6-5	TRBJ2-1	CASSSSLTGHGRNEQFF
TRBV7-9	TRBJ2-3	CASRTIPSEADTQYF
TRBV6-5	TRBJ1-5	CASSYSRSGSSQPQHF
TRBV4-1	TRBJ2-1	CASSQGRANEQFF
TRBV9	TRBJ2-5	CASSSRAERYQETQYF
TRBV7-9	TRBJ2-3	CASSLGTVDTQYF
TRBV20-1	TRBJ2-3	CSAEAGLAGGPGTDTQYF
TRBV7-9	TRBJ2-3	CASSGLAGGRRADTQYF
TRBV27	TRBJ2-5	CASSFGASGRRTQYF
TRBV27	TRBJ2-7	CASTSDGREQYF
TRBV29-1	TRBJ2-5	CSVLVRYNPGETQYF
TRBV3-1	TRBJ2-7	CASSPELAGDYEQYF
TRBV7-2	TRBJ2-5	CASSLVETTQETQYF
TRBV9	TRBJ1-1	CASSPGGAGSVRFF
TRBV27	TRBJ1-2	CASSSQATNYGYTF
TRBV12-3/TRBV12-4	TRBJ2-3	CASSFLLPGQGFTDTQYF